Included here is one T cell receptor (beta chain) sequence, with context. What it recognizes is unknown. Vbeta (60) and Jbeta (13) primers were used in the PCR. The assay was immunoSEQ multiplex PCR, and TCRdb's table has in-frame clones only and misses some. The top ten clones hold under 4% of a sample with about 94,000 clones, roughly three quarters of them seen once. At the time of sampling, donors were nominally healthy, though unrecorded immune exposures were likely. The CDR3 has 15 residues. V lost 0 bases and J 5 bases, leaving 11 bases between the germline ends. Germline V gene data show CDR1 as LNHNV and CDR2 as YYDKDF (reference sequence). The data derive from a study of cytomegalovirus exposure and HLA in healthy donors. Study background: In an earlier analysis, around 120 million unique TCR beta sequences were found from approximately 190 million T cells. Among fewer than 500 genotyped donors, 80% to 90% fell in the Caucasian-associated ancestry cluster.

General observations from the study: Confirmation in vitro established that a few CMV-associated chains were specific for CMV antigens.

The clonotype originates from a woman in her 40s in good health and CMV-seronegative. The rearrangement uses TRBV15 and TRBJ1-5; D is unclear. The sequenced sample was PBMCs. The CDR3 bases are TGTGCCACCAGCAGAGATCCCGGGATCTATCAGCCCCAGCATTTT. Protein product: CATSRDPGIYQPQHF.